The T cell receptor beta chain described here comes from a study of T cells after yellow fever vaccination. A universal primer site and UMIs were added as TCR cDNA was made by 5'RACE template switching. TCRdb re-called the 5' RACE reads with MiXCR, one entry per CDR3 protein. The data show hundreds of thousands of distinct CDR3 sequences, with 8.1% seen just once and 17% held by the top ten. Per germline, CDR1 KGHSH and CDR2 LQKENI. This CDR3 spans 17 amino acids. V lost 6 bases and J lost 3; bases outside the gene matches: 6. The chain has TRBV18 and TRBJ2-6, with TRBD1 matching over 12 bases. The clonotype was recovered from a man aged 18-30 years who received the YFV17D yellow fever vaccine. The sample was PBMCs, taken approximately 47 days after the first yellow fever vaccination. CDR3 in DNA: TGTGCCAGCTCGACGGGACAGGGGGCGATTGGGGCCAACGTCCTGACTTTC. It is translated as CASSTGQGAIGANVLTF.